These 21 T cell receptor beta chains were sequenced from one sample in a study of blood T cell repertoires in COVID-19. TCRdb's copy holds only in-frame clones and misses some; the assay was immunoSEQ multiplex PCR. The repertoire holds 100,000 or so clones, with approximately 85% as singletons. The sequenced sample was peripheral blood. The receptors here all came from a man in his fifties with acute or convalescent COVID-19.

The chain carries TRBV6-1 and TRBJ1-6; 9 nucleotides agree with TRBD1. The V segment lost 0 bases and the J segment 10 bases; nucleotides outside the gene matches: 4. The CDR3 spans 15 residues. Germline V gene lookup returns CDR1 MNHNS and CDR2 SASEGT. The CDR3 coding sequence is TGTGCCAGCAGTGAAGCGTTGACAGGGGGATCACCCCTCCACTTT. This sequence encodes CASSEALTGGSPLHF.

The rearrangement uses TRBV6-5 and TRBJ2-1; a possible D gene is TRBD2 (5 bases). Germline values: CDR1 MNHEY, CDR2 SVGAGI. Trimming took 6 bases from V and 0 from J, leaving 12 bases between them. This CDR3 contains 15 residues. The CDR3 protein is CASRQERNSYNEQFF. Here the CDR3 DNA reads TGTGCCAGCAGGCAAGAGCGGAACTCCTACAATGAGCAGTTCTTC.

The V gene is TRBV7-9, the J gene TRBJ1-1; 8 bases are a match to TRBD1. The CDR3 loop spans 13 amino acids. The germline V gene has CDR1 SEHNR and CDR2 FQNEAQ (reference sequence). The junction had 5 bases not matched to a gene; V was cut back by 5 bases and J by 6 bases. As DNA, the CDR3 is TGTGCCAGCAGCAAGACAGGGGACGCTGAAGCTTTCTTT. The encoded protein is CASSKTGDAEAFF.

This sequence joins TRBV28 and TRBJ2-7, with a possible D match to TRBD2 (6 bases). V lost 7 bases and J lost 5, with 15 bases in between. From germline, CDR1 is MDHEN and CDR2 SYDVKM. The CDR3 length is 13 residues. CDR3 in DNA: TGTGCCAGCACTACCGGAGGAGGGGACGAGCAGTACTTC. Protein: CASTTGGGDEQYF.

This clone was seen only once. The rearrangement uses TRBV7-2 and TRBJ2-2, with TRBD1 identical over 9 bases. V shed 5 bases and J 3 bases; nucleotides not matched to a gene: 4. The CDR3 has 15 residues. Per germline, CDR1 SGHTA and CDR2 FQGNSA. The CDR3 sequence: CASSPGQGYTGELFF. Here the CDR3 DNA reads TGTGCCAGCAGCCCTGGACAGGGGTACACCGGGGAGCTGTTTTTT.

This chain's CDR3 is CASSQGQGNYGYTF. In nucleotides, the CDR3 is TGCGCCAGCAGCCAGGGACAGGGCAACTATGGCTACACCTTC. The chain employs TRBV5-1 and TRBJ1-2; 9 positions match TRBD1. V gave up 4 bases and J gave up 2 bases; unmatched junction bases: 3. This CDR3 has 14 amino acids. Germline loops: CDR1 SGHRS, CDR2 YFSETQ.

The chain is built from TRBV19 and TRBJ2-1, with 12 nucleotides matching TRBD2. The germline gives CDR1 LNHDA, CDR2 SQIVND (reference sequence). The CDR3 is made up of 15 amino acids. V trimming: 4 bases; J trimming: 4 bases; junction bases outside the gene matches: 2. The CDR3 loop reads CASSTGLAGYNEQFF. The CDR3 DNA reads as TGTGCCAGTAGTACAGGACTAGCGGGATACAATGAGCAGTTCTTC.

The chain joins TRBV2 to TRBJ2-2; no clear D gene. The CDR3 spans 13 residues. Trimming cost V 6 bases and J 0 bases, with 5 bases left between them. In germline, CDR1 is SNHLY, CDR2 FYNNEI. The DNA for the CDR3 is TGTGCCAGCAGCCTATCGAACACCGGGGAGCTGTTTTTT. Protein product: CASSLSNTGELFF.

The genes are TRBV3-1 (or the pseudogene TRBV3-2) and TRBJ1-2, with D possibly matching TRBD1 (6 bases). Germline loops: CDR1 LGHDT, CDR2 YNNKEL (reference sequence). The CDR3 extends over 14 amino acids. The ends were cut back, 5 bases at V and 2 bases at J, with 12 bases in the middle. The CDR3 here is CASSSSDRNYGYTF. As DNA, the CDR3 is TGTGCCAGCAGCTCCTCGGACAGAAACTATGGCTACACCTTC.

This clone was recorded a few times. The rearrangement joins TRBV3-1 (or the pseudogene TRBV3-2) to TRBJ2-7; D may be TRBD2 (6 bases). This CDR3 region has 15 residues. Trimming cost V 1 base and J 0 bases, with 10 bases left between them. Per the germline V gene, CDR1 is LGHDT and CDR2 is YNNKEL (reference sequence). The CDR3 DNA follows: TGTGCCAGCAGCCAAGTTTTCGGGAGCTCCTACGAGCAGTACTTC. Its translation: CASSQVFGSSYEQYF.

Here the CDR3 reads CASSRGGIRQPQHF. CDR3 DNA: TGTGCCAGCAGCCGAGGGGGTATCAGGCAGCCCCAGCATTTT. The V gene is TRBV7-9, the J gene TRBJ1-5; D is perhaps TRBD1 (6 bases). The CDR3 is 14 residues long. V was shortened by 5 bases and J by 7 bases, with 15 bases between the two germline ends. Per germline, CDR1 SEHNR and CDR2 FQNEAQ (reference sequence).

In its sample, this clone was seen once. The chain couples TRBV4-1 to TRBJ2-3; no firm D call. Between the trimmed V and J ends, which lost 0 bases and 0 bases, there was a span of 7 bases. The CDR3 has 15 residues. CDR1 and CDR2 from the germline V gene are MGHRA and YSYEKL. CDR3 DNA sequence: TGCGCCAGCAGCCAAGAACAGACAAGCACAGATACGCAGTATTTT. It yields the protein CASSQEQTSTDTQYF.

V usage is TRBV3-1 (or the pseudogene TRBV3-2) and J usage is TRBJ2-1; 11 bases are shared with TRBD1. This CDR3 has 15 residues. Germline lookup yields CDR1 LGHDT and CDR2 YNNKEL (reference sequence). The ends lost 1 base at V and 7 bases at J; junction bases unmatched: 3. CDR3 coding DNA: TGTGCCAGCAGCCAAGGGACAGGGGGCCAAAATGAGCAGTTCTTC. Its translation is CASSQGTGGQNEQFF.

The rearrangement uses TRBV25-1 and TRBJ2-3; 9 nucleotides line up with TRBD2. The germline V gene has CDR1 MGHDK and CDR2 SYGVNS. This CDR3 is built from 17 residues. Trimming removed 3 bases from V and 1 base from J; junction bases left unmatched: 8. CDR3 DNA: TGTGCCAGCAGTGACACAACTTGGACTAGCGGCACAGATACGCAGTATTTT. This sequence encodes CASSDTTWTSGTDTQYF.

This rearrangement joins TRBV25-1 to TRBJ2-7, with 13 bases lining up with TRBD2. The CDR3 extends over 13 amino acids. The germline V gene has CDR1 MGHDK and CDR2 SYGVNS. V was pared by 8 bases and J by 6 bases, with 4 bases of the junction left unmatched. CDR3 sequence: CASQGLAGTEQYF. As DNA, the CDR3 is TGTGCCAGCCAGGGACTAGCGGGAACCGAGCAGTACTTC.

This clone was observed a handful of times. The V and J genes are TRBV7-9 and TRBJ2-7, with D uncertain. The CDR3 runs 14 residues. CDR1 and CDR2 (germline): SEHNR, FQNEAQ (reference sequence). Trimming took off 3 bases at V and 3 bases at J, with 12 bases between the two ends. The CDR3 loop is CASSFPPPFYEQYF. DNA for the CDR3: TGTGCCAGCAGCTTTCCCCCCCCTTTCTACGAGCAGTACTTC.

This rearrangement joins TRBV10-3 to TRBJ2-7, with 7 bases identical to TRBD1. Per germline, CDR1 ENHRY and CDR2 SYGVKD. V was clipped by 3 bases and J by 1 base; unmatched bases: 9. This CDR3 is 16 amino acids long. CDR3 protein: CAISDPTRDRSYEQYF. DNA for the CDR3: TGTGCCATCAGTGATCCAACCCGGGACAGATCCTACGAGCAGTACTTC.

The chain recombines TRBV11-2 with TRBJ1-4; D not certain. The germline gives CDR1 SGHAT, CDR2 FQNNGV. Trimming took off 2 bases at V and 5 bases at J, with 12 bases between the two ends. The CDR3 consists of 15 residues. CDR3 in DNA: TGTGCCAGCAGCTTAACGCGACTTAGAAATGAAAAACTGTTTTTT. Its protein is CASSLTRLRNEKLFF.

The chain combines TRBV18 with TRBJ2-7, with 10 bases matching TRBD1. The V gene end was trimmed by 6 bases and the J gene end by 4 bases; junction bases not matched to a gene: 12. Germline V gives CDR1 KGHSH, CDR2 LQKENI. The CDR3 is 16 residues long. The CDR3 DNA reads TGTGCCAGCTCGCAAGTCCCCGGGACAGGGGTGTACGAGCAGTACTTC. It specifies CASSQVPGTGVYEQYF.

V gene TRBV29-1 combines with J gene TRBJ1-2; TRBD1 is a possible D gene (5 bases). This CDR3 has 12 residues. V dropped 4 bases and J dropped 4 bases, with 10 bases sitting between them. Germline-derived CDR1 and CDR2 are SQVTM and ANQGSEA. The CDR3 nucleotides are TGCAGCGTTGCTTCGGGGGTCTATGGCTACACCTTC. Translating gives CSVASGVYGYTF.

Regarding this clone: The sample holds other DNA sequences that translate to the same CDR3. The chain employs TRBV12-5 and TRBJ2-7; tentative D call: TRBD2 (6 bases). Germline V CDR1 and CDR2: LGHNT, FRNRAP. The CDR3 covers 14 residues. V was pared by 6 bases and J by 5 bases, with 17 bases between. CDR3 in amino acids: CASGTPGGVNEQYF. The CDR3 DNA reads TGTGCTAGTGGCACCCCGGGCGGGGTAAACGAGCAGTACTTC.